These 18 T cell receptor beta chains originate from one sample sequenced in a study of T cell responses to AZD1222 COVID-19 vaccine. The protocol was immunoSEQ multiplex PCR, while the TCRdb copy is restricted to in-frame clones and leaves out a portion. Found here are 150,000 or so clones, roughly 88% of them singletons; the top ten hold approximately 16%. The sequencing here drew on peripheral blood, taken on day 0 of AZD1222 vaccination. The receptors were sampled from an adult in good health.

CDR3 sequence (DNA): TGTGCCAGCAGTGTGAACCCTGAGCCACAGACTCACACTGAAGCTTTCTTT. Translating gives CASSVNPEPQTHTEAFF. The chain has TRBV6-4 and TRBJ1-1; D gene ambiguous. The CDR3 contains 17 residues. Looked up from germline, CDR1 is MRHNA and CDR2 is SNTAGT. Trimming removed 4 bases at V and 3 bases at J, with 21 bases between.

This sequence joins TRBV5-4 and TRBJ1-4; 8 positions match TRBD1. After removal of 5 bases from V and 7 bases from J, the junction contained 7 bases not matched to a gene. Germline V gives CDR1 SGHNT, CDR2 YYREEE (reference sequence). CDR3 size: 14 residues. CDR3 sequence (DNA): TGTGCCAGCAGTATTCAGGGGGCCACTGAAAAACTGTTTTTT. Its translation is CASSIQGATEKLFF.

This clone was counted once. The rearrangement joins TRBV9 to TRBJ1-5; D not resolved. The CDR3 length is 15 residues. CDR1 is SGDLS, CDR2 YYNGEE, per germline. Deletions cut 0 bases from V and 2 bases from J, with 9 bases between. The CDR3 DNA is TGTGCCAGCAGCGTAGGACCTGCGCGCAATCAGCCCCAGCATTTT. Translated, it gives CASSVGPARNQPQHF.

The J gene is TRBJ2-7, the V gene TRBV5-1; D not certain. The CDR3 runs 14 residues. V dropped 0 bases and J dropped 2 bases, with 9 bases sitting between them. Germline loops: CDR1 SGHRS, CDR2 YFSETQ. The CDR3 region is CASSLVAPAYEQYF. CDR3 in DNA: TGCGCCAGCAGCTTGGTTGCCCCGGCCTACGAGCAGTACTTC. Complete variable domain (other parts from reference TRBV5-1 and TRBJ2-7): KAGVTQTPRYLIKTRGQQVTLSCSPISGHRSVSWYQQTPGQGLQFLFEYFSETQRNKGNFPGRFSGRQFSNSRSEMNVSTLELGDSALYLCASSLVAPAYEQYFGPGTRLTVT.

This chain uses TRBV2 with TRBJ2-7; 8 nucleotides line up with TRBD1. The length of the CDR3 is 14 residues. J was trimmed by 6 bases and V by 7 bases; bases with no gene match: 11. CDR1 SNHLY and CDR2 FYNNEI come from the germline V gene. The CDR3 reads CASNYQGARGEQYF. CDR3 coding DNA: TGTGCCAGCAATTATCAGGGGGCCCGGGGCGAGCAGTACTTC.

Here the CDR3 reads CASSLGQGAAEQYF. CDR3 in DNA: TGTGCCAGCAGCCTAGGACAGGGCGCGGCCGAGCAGTACTTC. The chain links TRBV7-9 to TRBJ2-7; 8 nucleotides agree with TRBD1. This CDR3 contains 14 residues. After removal of 5 bases from V and 6 bases from J, the junction contained 9 bases not matched to a gene. Germline CDR1 reads SEHNR; CDR2 reads FQNEAQ (reference sequence).

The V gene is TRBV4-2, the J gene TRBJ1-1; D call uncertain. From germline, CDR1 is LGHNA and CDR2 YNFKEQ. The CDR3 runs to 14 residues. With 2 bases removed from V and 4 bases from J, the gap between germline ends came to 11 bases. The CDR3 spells CASSQTGSVTEAFF. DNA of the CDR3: TGTGCCAGCAGCCAAACTGGGTCGGTCACTGAAGCTTTCTTT.

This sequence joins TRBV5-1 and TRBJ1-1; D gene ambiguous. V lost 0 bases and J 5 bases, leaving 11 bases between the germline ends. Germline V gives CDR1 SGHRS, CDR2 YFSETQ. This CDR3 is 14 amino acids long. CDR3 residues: CASSLATVGTEAFF. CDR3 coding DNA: TGCGCCAGCAGCTTGGCCACGGTGGGGACTGAAGCTTTCTTT.

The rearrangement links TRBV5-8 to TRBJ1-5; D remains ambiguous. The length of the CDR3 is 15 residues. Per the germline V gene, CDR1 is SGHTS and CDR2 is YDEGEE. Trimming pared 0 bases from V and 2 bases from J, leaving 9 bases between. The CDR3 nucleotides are TGTGCCAGCAGCTTGGAGGGATTTCGCAATCAGCCCCAGCATTTT. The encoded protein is CASSLEGFRNQPQHF.

CDR3 sequence: CASSLTGANTGELFF. DNA for the CDR3: TGTGCCAGCAGCTTAACAGGGGCGAACACCGGGGAGCTGTTTTTT. V usage is TRBV7-3 and J usage is TRBJ2-2; perhaps TRBD1 as D (5 bases). CDR1 is SGHTA, CDR2 FQGTGA, per germline. The CDR3 is 15 amino acids. V was shortened by 0 bases and J by 0 bases, with 5 bases between the two germline ends.

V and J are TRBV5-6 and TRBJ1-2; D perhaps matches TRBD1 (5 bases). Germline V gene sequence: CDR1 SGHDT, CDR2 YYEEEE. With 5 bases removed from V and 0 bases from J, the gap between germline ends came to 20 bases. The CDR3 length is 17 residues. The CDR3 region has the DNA TGTGCCAGCAGTTTTAAAACCGGGGGAGCAGCTAACTATGGCTACACCTTC. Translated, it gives CASSFKTGGAANYGYTF.

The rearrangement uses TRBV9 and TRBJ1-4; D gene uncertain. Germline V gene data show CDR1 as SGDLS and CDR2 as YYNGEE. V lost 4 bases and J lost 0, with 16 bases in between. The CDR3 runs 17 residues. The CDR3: CASSPDGSFATNEKLFF. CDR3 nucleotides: TGTGCCAGCAGCCCTGACGGGAGCTTTGCAACTAATGAAAAACTGTTTTTT.

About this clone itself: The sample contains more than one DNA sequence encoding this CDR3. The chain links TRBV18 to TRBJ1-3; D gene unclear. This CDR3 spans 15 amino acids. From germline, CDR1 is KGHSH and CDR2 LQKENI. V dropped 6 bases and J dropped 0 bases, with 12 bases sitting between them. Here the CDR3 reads CASSPSGSSGNTIYF. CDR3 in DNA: TGTGCCAGCTCCCCATCAGGTAGCTCTGGAAACACCATATATTTT.

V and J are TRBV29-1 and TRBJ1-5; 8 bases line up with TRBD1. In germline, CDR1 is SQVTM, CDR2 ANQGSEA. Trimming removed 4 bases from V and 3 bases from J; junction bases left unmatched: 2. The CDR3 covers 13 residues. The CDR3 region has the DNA TGCAGCGTTGCAGGGGGCTTCAATCAGCCCCAGCATTTT. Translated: CSVAGGFNQPQHF.

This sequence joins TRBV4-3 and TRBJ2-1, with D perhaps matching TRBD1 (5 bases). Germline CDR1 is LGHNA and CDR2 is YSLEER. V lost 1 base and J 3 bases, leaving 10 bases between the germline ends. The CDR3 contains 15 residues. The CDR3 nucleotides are TGCGCCAGCAGCCAAGCCAGGGTTAGCTACAATGAGCAGTTCTTC. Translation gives CASSQARVSYNEQFF.

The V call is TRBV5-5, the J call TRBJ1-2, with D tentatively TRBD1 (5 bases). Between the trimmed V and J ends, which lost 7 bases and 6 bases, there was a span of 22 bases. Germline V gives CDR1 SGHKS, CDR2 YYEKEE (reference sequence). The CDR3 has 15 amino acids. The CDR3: CASLRDLRSVHGYTF. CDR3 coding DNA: TGTGCCAGCTTGCGGGACCTCCGGTCGGTTCATGGCTACACCTTC.

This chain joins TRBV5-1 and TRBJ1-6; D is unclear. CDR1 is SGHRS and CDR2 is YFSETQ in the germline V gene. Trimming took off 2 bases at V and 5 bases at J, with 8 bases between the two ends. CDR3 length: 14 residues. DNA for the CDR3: TGCGCCAGCAGCTTATTGGACGATAATTCACCCCTCCACTTT. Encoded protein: CASSLLDDNSPLHF.

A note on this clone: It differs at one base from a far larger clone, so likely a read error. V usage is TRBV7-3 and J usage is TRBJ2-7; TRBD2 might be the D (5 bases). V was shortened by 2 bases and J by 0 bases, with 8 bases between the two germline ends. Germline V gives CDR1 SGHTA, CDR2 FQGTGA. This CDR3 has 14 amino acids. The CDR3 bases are TGTGCCAGCAGCTTAGCCGGGGACTCCTACGAGCAGTACTTC. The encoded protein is CASSLAGDSYEQYF.